This TCR beta chain was found in a study of T cells of healthy individuals (dated by TCRdb to between 2018 and 2020). CDR1 GTSNPN and CDR2 SVGIG are derived from the germline V gene (reference sequence). From its cysteine to its phenylalanine, the CDR3 spans 14 amino acids. The DNA shown is the 42-base CDR3, in frame from base 1. The junction carries 17 bases between V and J, which are trimmed by 4 bases and 5 bases respectively. Library preparation was by 5' RACE. Reads for this sample came from an Illumina MiSeq. In TCRdb, the public reads were trimmed at Q25 with fastp and aligned with MiXCR, with productive beta chains retained. CDR3 protein sequences are deduplicated, and each keeps its most common genes and DNA. Counted in this sample were 60,000 to 75,000 distinct CDR3 sequences; around 15% of them appeared once. Jointly, the top ten make up 4% to 5% of the sample. In its sample, this clonotype was seen many times. Its antigen remains undetermined. Nothing much larger sits one base from this clone, and base qualities are not available.

The rearrangement joined TRBV30 to TRBJ1-1, and the D gene may be TRBD1, 6 bases matching. This clonotype was sampled from a human donor in good health. Here the CDR3 is given as CAWTLSGGRTEAFF. The bases read TGTGCCTGGACCCTCTCGGGGGGCCGAACTGAAGCTTTCTTT.